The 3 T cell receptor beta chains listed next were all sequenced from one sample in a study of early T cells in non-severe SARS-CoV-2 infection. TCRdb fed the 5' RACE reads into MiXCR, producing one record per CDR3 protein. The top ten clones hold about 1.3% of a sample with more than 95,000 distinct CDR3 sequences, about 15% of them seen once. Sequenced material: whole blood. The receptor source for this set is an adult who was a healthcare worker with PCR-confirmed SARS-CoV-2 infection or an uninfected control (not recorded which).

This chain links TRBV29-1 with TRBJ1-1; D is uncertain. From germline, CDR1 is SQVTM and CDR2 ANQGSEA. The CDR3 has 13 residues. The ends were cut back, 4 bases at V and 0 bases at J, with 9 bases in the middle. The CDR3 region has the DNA TGCAGCGTTGGTCTACAGATGAACACTGAAGCTTTCTTT. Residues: CSVGLQMNTEAFF.

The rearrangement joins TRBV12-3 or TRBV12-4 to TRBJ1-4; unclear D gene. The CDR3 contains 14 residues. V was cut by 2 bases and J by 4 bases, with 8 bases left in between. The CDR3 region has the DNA TGTGCCAGCAGTTTAACACCCGATAATGAAAAACTGTTTTTT. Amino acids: CASSLTPDNEKLFF.

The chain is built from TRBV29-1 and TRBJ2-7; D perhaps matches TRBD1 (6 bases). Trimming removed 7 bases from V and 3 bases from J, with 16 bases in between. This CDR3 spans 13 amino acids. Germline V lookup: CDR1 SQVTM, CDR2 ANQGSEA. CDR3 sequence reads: CSARVAGDYEQYF. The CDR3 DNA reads TGCAGCGCCCGGGTGGCAGGGGACTACGAGCAGTACTTC.